This TCR beta chain is drawn from a study of CXCR3-negative and CXCR3-positive naive CD8 T cells. The method, 5' RACE with UMI labels, was used to prepare the TRB cDNA libraries. No DNA is given; TCRdb re-called the 5' RACE reads and lists each CDR3 protein once. This sample's table has about 53,000 distinct CDR3 sequences. The CDR3 runs to 17 residues. Germline CDR1 and CDR2: MNHEY and SMNVEV (reference sequence). V usage is TRBV27 and J usage is TRBJ2-2; there is no DNA to check the TCRdb D call of TRBD2. The sequenced sample was naive CXCR3- CD8+ T cells from blood. This sample's subset: CD45RO-CCR7+CD27+CD95- naive CD8+ T cells lacking CXCR3 (TNR3-). The sequence came from a human donor in good health. Some clones in this sample may be carry-over from other donors' samples. This CDR3 reads CASSSPCGGRNTGELFF.